Below are 25 T cell receptor beta chains sequenced from a single sample in a study of OX40 agonist ivuxolimab in advanced cancers. The receptor library was made with the immunoSEQ multiplex PCR assay. TCRdb mirrors the immuneACCESS table, restricted to in-frame sequences. Some clones are absent from its copies; in checked studies, under half trace to an unresolved V gene, and the reason for the others is unknown. This sample holds around 95,000 clones; just under 95% were observed only once. The top ten hold around 0.25% of the sample. The material was CD4+ or CD8+ T cells sorted from blood, obtained in a trial of the OX40 agonist ivuxolimab. The receptors derive from an adult with an advanced solid tumor such as melanoma, head and neck, liver or kidney cancer.

The chain employs TRBV6-7 and TRBJ1-4, with 8 bases aligning to TRBD1. TRBV6-7 is known as an ORF, though its function is uncertain. The V segment lost 2 bases and the J segment 7 bases; nucleotides outside the gene matches: 9. The CDR3 has 16 amino acids. CDR3 residues: CASSYGVAGGFEKLFF. The CDR3 DNA reads TGTGCCAGCAGTTACGGTGTGGCAGGGGGCTTTGAAAAACTGTTTTTT.

In this sample, this clone turned up once. The chain is built from TRBV12-5 and TRBJ1-2; D remains ambiguous. Germline assignment: CDR1 LGHNT and CDR2 FRNRAP. This CDR3 region has 14 residues. The V end was cut by 2 bases, the J end by 7 bases, with 14 bases between. CDR3 bases: TGTGCTAGTGGTTTGTACGGCGGCGTCAGTGGCTACACCTTC. It codes for CASGLYGGVSGYTF. The full variable domain, rest sourced from reference TRBV12-5 and TRBJ1-2, is DARVTQTPRHKVTEMGQEVTMRCQPILGHNTVFWYRQTMMQGLELLAYFRNRAPLDDSGMPKDRFSAEMPDATLATLKIQPSEPRDSAVYFCASGLYGGVSGYTFGSGTRLTVV.

The chain carries TRBV30 and TRBJ1-1, with a tentative D call TRBD1 (5 bases). CDR1 and CDR2 from the germline V gene are GTSNPN and SVGIG (reference sequence). Trimming took 0 bases from V and 6 from J, leaving 11 bases between them. The CDR3 runs 13 residues. CDR3 DNA: TGTGCCTGGAGTGTAGGGGTCTCCGCTGAAGCTTTCTTT. It encodes CAWSVGVSAEAFF.

This clone has just one count. The J gene is TRBJ1-1, the V gene TRBV6-5; perhaps TRBD1 as D (6 bases). The CDR3 runs 13 residues. Trimming took 9 bases from V and 6 from J, leaving 17 bases between them. In germline, CDR1 is MNHEY, CDR2 SVGAGI. CDR3 region: CASANRVFAEAFF. CDR3 bases: TGTGCCAGTGCGAACAGGGTATTTGCTGAAGCTTTCTTT.

The V call is TRBV5-6, the J call TRBJ1-2; D is unclear. This CDR3 has 12 amino acids. The V gene lost 0 bases and the J gene lost 8 bases, with 8 bases spanning the gap. The germline CDR1 and CDR2 sequences are SGHDT and YYEEEE. CDR3 amino acids: CASSLADGGYTF. CDR3 in DNA: TGTGCCAGCAGCTTGGCCGATGGGGGCTACACCTTC.

The chain recombines TRBV13 with TRBJ2-3, with 7 positions matching TRBD2. V was clipped by 5 bases and J by 3 bases; unmatched bases: 11. CDR3 length: 16 amino acids. Germline V gene data show CDR1 as PRHDT and CDR2 as FYEKMQ (reference sequence). The CDR3 DNA sequence: TGTGCCAGCAGCATCCCCGGGAGGTCGGTGACAGATACGCAGTATTTT. Amino acids: CASSIPGRSVTDTQYF.

The chain carries TRBV2 and TRBJ2-7; 9 positions match TRBD1. The V segment lost 9 bases and the J segment 5 bases; nucleotides outside the gene matches: 14. Germline V gene lookup returns CDR1 SNHLY and CDR2 FYNNEI. The CDR3 loop spans 15 amino acids. DNA of the CDR3: TGTGCCAGTCTTATCCCGGGACAGGGCCACAACGAGCAGTACTTC. This codes for CASLIPGQGHNEQYF.

The gene calls are TRBV4-1 and TRBJ2-2; the D gene is possibly TRBD2 (6 bases). The germline V gene has CDR1 MGHRA and CDR2 YSYEKL. The CDR3 runs to 11 residues. With 6 bases removed from V and 7 bases from J, the gap between germline ends came to 6 bases. CDR3 coding DNA: TGCGCCAGCAGGGGGGGCGGGGAGCTGTTTTTT. Protein: CASRGGGELFF.

The chain employs TRBV6-5 and TRBJ2-1, with 12 positions matching TRBD2. The V gene's germline CDR1 is MNHEY and CDR2 SVGAGI. J gave up 7 bases and V 8 bases, and 6 bases lay outside the gene matches. The CDR3 is made up of 14 amino acids. CDR3 in DNA: TGTGCCAGCGCGACTAGCGGGAGTCAAAATGAGCAGTTCTTC. Amino acid sequence: CASATSGSQNEQFF.

This chain uses TRBV19 with TRBJ2-1, with 10 positions matching TRBD1. Trimming removed 5 bases from V and 11 bases from J; junction bases left unmatched: 9. The length of the CDR3 is 14 residues. Germline V gene sequence: CDR1 LNHDA, CDR2 SQIVND (reference sequence). The CDR3 DNA sequence: TGTGCCAGTAGTTCGAGGACAGGGGGGAGGAAGCAGTTCTTC. This sequence encodes CASSSRTGGRKQFF.

The rearrangement uses TRBV6-7 and TRBJ2-4; D is undetermined. TRBV6-7 is flagged as an ORF with uncertain function. The CDR3 runs to 17 residues. V was cut by 8 bases and J by 0 bases, with 20 bases left in between. The CDR3 nucleotides are TGTGCCAGCTGCCTCCTTCGGACCCGACTAGCCAAAAACATTCAGTACTTC. Its protein product is CASCLLRTRLAKNIQYF.

This chain connects TRBV5-1 to TRBJ1-1; TRBD1 agrees at 7 bases. There are 14 residues in the CDR3. J was trimmed by 1 base and V by 3 bases; bases with no gene match: 3. Germline lookup yields CDR1 SGHRS and CDR2 YFSETQ. This CDR3 is CASSSGQSNTEAFF. The CDR3 region has the DNA TGCGCCAGCAGCTCGGGACAGTCGAACACTGAAGCTTTCTTT.

The chain is built from TRBV7-8 and TRBJ2-2; tentatively, D is TRBD2 (7 bases). CDR3 length: 16 amino acids. Germline V gives CDR1 SGHVS, CDR2 FQNEAQ. The ends were cut back, 5 bases at V and 3 bases at J, with 16 bases in the middle. The CDR3 region has the DNA TGTGCCAGCAGCGCTCGAGGGGGGGCCTACACCGGGGAGCTGTTTTTT. It encodes CASSARGGAYTGELFF.

The genes are TRBV6-1 and TRBJ1-2; TRBD1 is a possible D gene (5 bases). The CDR3 is 15 amino acids. The germline V gene has CDR1 MNHNS and CDR2 SASEGT. Trimming took off 1 base at V and 2 bases at J, with 11 bases between the two ends. CDR3 nucleotide sequence: TGTGCCAGCAGTGAAGGGGGCCCGGCAAACTATGGCTACACCTTC. It encodes CASSEGGPANYGYTF.

V and J are TRBV11-3 and TRBJ2-5; D gene uncertain. This CDR3 is 13 amino acids long. Germline V lookup: CDR1 SGHNT, CDR2 YENEEA. V was shortened by 5 bases and J by 0 bases, with 7 bases between the two germline ends. In nucleotides, the CDR3 is TGTGCCAGCAGCACCAACCACCAAGAGACCCAGTACTTC. Its protein is CASSTNHQETQYF.

This clone was seen a single time. The J gene is TRBJ1-3, the V gene TRBV28, with 8 nucleotides matching TRBD1. The junction had 5 bases not matched to a gene; V was cut back by 7 bases and J by 0 bases. CDR1 MDHEN and CDR2 SYDVKM come from the germline V gene. This CDR3 is 15 amino acids long. In DNA, the CDR3 is TGTGCCAGCAATACAGGGGGTTTCTCTGGAAACACCATATATTTT. Protein product: CASNTGGFSGNTIYF.

The chain couples TRBV6-6 to TRBJ1-2; D ambiguous. The germline CDR1 and CDR2 sequences are MNHNY and SVGAGI (reference sequence). The CDR3 covers 14 residues. V lost 0 bases and J lost 2, with 7 bases in between. CDR3 nucleotides: TGTGCCAGCAGTTACTCAGGGTACAACTATGGCTACACCTTC. Its protein is CASSYSGYNYGYTF.

This chain connects TRBV29-1 to TRBJ1-2; D might be TRBD1 (5 bases). The CDR3 has 15 amino acids. The ends were cut back, 1 base at V and 4 bases at J, with 16 bases in the middle. CDR1 and CDR2 (germline): SQVTM, ANQGSEA. The CDR3 here is CSVEANEGPPYGYTF. The CDR3 bases are TGCAGCGTTGAAGCTAATGAGGGACCCCCCTATGGCTACACCTTC.

This chain joins TRBV5-6 and TRBJ2-3, with TRBD2 matching over 8 bases. The V and J ends lost 4 bases and 4 bases, in that order; junction bases with no gene match: 5. The CDR3 runs to 14 residues. Germline CDR1 SGHDT, CDR2 YYEEEE. CDR3 loop: CASSPMTSADTQYF. CDR3 DNA sequence: TGTGCCAGCAGCCCTATGACTAGCGCAGATACGCAGTATTTT.

J is TRBJ2-7 and V is TRBV19; the match to TRBD1 covers 8 bases. V was pared by 1 base and J by 3 bases, with 8 bases of the junction left unmatched. Germline V gene data show CDR1 as LNHDA and CDR2 as SQIVND (reference sequence). The CDR3 has 16 amino acids. CDR3 loop: CASSIVARTGLYEQYF. The CDR3 nucleotides are TGTGCCAGTAGTATAGTCGCCCGGACAGGGCTCTACGAGCAGTACTTC.

For the CDR3, the DNA is TGCGCCAGCAGCTTGGAGAACAGGTCTAATTCACCCCTCCACTTT. Its translation: CASSLENRSNSPLHF. This chain joins TRBV5-1 and TRBJ1-6, with D possibly TRBD1 on 5 matching bases. The CDR3 runs to 15 residues. In germline, CDR1 is SGHRS, CDR2 YFSETQ. Trimming pared 0 bases from V and 6 bases from J, leaving 10 bases between.

This chain connects TRBV30 to TRBJ2-3, with D perhaps TRBD2 (6 bases). V gave up 5 bases and J gave up 6 bases, with 6 bases separating them. The CDR3 sequence is 10 residues long. Germline V gene sequence: CDR1 GTSNPN, CDR2 SVGIG (reference sequence). As DNA, the CDR3 is TGTGCCTGGGGGGGGGATACGCAGTATTTT. Translation gives CAWGGDTQYF.

This rearrangement joins TRBV19 to TRBJ2-1; 12 nucleotides agree with TRBD2. Trimming at V came to 7 bases and at J to 7 bases, leaving 8 bases not matched to a gene. The CDR3 runs 15 residues. Germline CDR1 is LNHDA and CDR2 is SQIVND (reference sequence). CDR3 loop: CASTSSGGAGNEQFF. CDR3 DNA sequence: TGTGCCAGTACTTCTAGCGGGGGGGCCGGTAATGAGCAGTTCTTC.

The chain has TRBV6-1 and TRBJ1-5; D is unclear. Looked up from germline, CDR1 is MNHNS and CDR2 is SASEGT. V shed 0 bases and J shed 9 bases, with 9 bases lying between them. The CDR3 totals 13 residues. As DNA, the CDR3 is TGTGCCAGCAGTGAAGCGGGTACAAGGCCCCAGCATTTT. Translating gives CASSEAGTRPQHF.

The chain carries TRBV6-5 and TRBJ2-7, with a possible D match to TRBD2 (5 bases). Per germline, CDR1 MNHEY and CDR2 SVGAGI. The CDR3 is 16 amino acids. V was clipped by 4 bases and J by 0 bases, with 16 bases between them. The CDR3, as DNA: TGTGCCAGCAGTTCCGCTAGAGGTCGGGGCTCCTACGAGCAGTACTTC. Translated, it gives CASSSARGRGSYEQYF.